This T cell receptor beta chain was observed in a study of cytomegalovirus exposure and HLA in healthy donors listed by TCRdb under 2017. Broadly, across the study: According to an earlier analysis of a few hundred of the donors, about 179 million T cells yielded 90 million to 130 million unique TCR beta sequences and approximately 280 Gb of sequence data. Across around 400 genotyped donors of the cohort, an average of about 220,000 unique TCR beta nucleotide sequences per donor were sequenced, and roughly a sixth of those sequences were non-productive. The number of typed donors differed by locus: about 620-640 for A, B, C, DRB1 and DQB1; some 500 for DQA1; around 580 for DPA1; and roughly 450 for DPB1. Donor age, sex, ethnicity and CMV serostatus were collected together with the repertoire data. To predict cytomegalovirus infection status, the study combined high-throughput TCR immunosequencing, statistical association of individual TCRs with disease status, and machine learning. In a later analysis, previously published TCR beta repertoires from some 640 donors were re-analyzed and high-resolution HLA genotyping was added so that TCR occurrence patterns could be studied. Class I and class II HLA loci were covered by the typing at four-digit resolution. In an earlier analysis of 500 to 650 of the donors, high-throughput TCR beta sequencing was used to judge whether each TCR beta V gene segment behaved as functional or pseudogenic. In the later analysis, no new phenotypic data were used to find candidate immune exposures; instead, reliance was placed on TCR beta sequences and their occurrence across donors. Roughly 320 gigabases of sequencing data and 91 million or so unique TCR sequences made up an early release that covered nearly 650 HLA-typed donors. The study aimed to test whether cataloging public T cell receptors could reveal signatures of past pathogen exposure. Of the roughly 400 genotyped donors, 70% to 90% were placed in the genetic ancestry cluster associated with self-reported Caucasian donors. The T cell repertoires of several hundred subjects were profiled by immunosequencing and related to cytomegalovirus serostatus. Every repertoire in the discovery cohort had been generated on one and the same sequencing platform. In a later genetic analysis, genome-wide SNP genotypes for about 65% of the 666 donors were used, and that subset was treated as a discovery cohort. Roughly five DR-DQ haplotypes were handled as single units for association and clustering, since linkage in the cohort was strong. A separate validation cohort of over 95 different subjects was used in addition to the approximately 700-subject first cohort.

Here is what the overall study found, with its caveats: Because HLA typing was missing for some donors at each locus, association tests included only the typed subset. A further reported finding was that TCR beta sequences accurately predicted the HLA-A and HLA-B alleles for most subjects in the first cohort. An earlier analysis of some 560 of the donors showed that most TCR beta V segments appeared in productive rearrangements either about 87% or about 30% of the time, which broadly matched IMGT annotations. Most TCR sequences were observed very rarely across donors, whereas some public TCRs were present in many individuals. In vitro tests confirmed that a few of the cytomegalovirus-associated TCR beta chains recognize cytomegalovirus antigens. The earlier analysis of 587 of the donors excluded some 16 rarely observed V segments, including chromosome 9 orphons, because counts were too low. A later analysis associated about 17,000 TCR beta sequences with specific HLA alleles at a false discovery rate of 0.05. Because the 87-base-pair reads could not distinguish some IMGT-functional V segments, including TRBV6-2 and TRBV6-3, those segments were excluded. Sequencing depth was assumed to be roughly uniform across donors in the presence/absence analyses, though that assumption may not hold. The authors suggested that the approach could potentially be extended to other disease states and immunological phenotypes. A later genetic analysis reported fewer N-insertions in productive TCRs among donors in an Asian-associated ancestry cluster than the roughly 620-donor mean. Only TCR beta chains were sequenced in this cohort, and the absence of alpha or paired-chain data limited detectable features. In a later analysis, the rate of TCR association differed among HLA loci, with DRB1 alleles having the most associated TCRs and HLA-C alleles having the fewest. According to a later analysis, most CMV-associated TCR beta chains appeared to be HLA-restricted, and the HLA associations seemed to be driven largely by CMV exposure. Linkage disequilibrium might explain the correlated functional status among segregating V segments, but an unknown experimental factor could not be ruled out. Compared with equally common non-associated chains, HLA-associated TCR beta chains in a later analysis were more clonally expanded and had lower generation probabilities. In both the original and validation cohorts, the classifier was reported to diagnose cytomegalovirus status with high specificity and sensitivity. A group of highly shared sequence variants was considered likely to be a technical artifact of the sequencing pipeline. In a later analysis, several top co-occurrence clusters were reported to appear linked to parvovirus B19, influenza, CMV and Epstein-Barr virus. A total of about 150 TCR beta chains were listed by the study as associated with cytomegalovirus. Assigning TCR associations to individual alleles was difficult when HLA alleles, especially DR and DQ, strongly co-occurred. For the cohort, immune exposure information was limited to CMV serostatus. An association between a missense DCLRE1C variant and V-gene and J-gene trimming of TCR beta chains was found in a later genetic analysis and replicated in an independent cohort.

The cohort was made up of roughly 670 healthy bone marrow donors. All cohort members were sampled while nominally healthy, although unrecorded immune exposures were likely present. The donor was CMV seropositive and belonged to the group of 270 or so seropositive cohort members. Every donor gave a peripheral blood sample, and the peripheral blood mononuclear cells from that sample were used for TCR beta sequencing. Genomic DNA extraction from the blood cell samples was performed with the Qiagen DNeasy Blood Extraction Kit. From the germline V gene, CDR1 is SGHDT and CDR2 is YYEEEE. The CDR3, cysteine through phenylalanine, is 13 amino acids long. Here the CDR3 DNA is all that survives: 39 bases in frame from base 1. V lost 4 bases and J lost 1 base; the stretch between them is 8 bases long. The library was obtained by the immunoSEQ multiplex PCR assay. The multiplex PCR relied on a mix of 60 forward primers for TCR Vbeta segments and 13 reverse primers for TCR Jbeta segments. Amplification of the CDR3 region of rearranged TCR beta genes was performed with a multiplex PCR assay on genomic DNA. The Illumina HiSeq System was used to sequence the amplified TCR beta libraries as 87-base-pair reads. The source study handled its data this way. In a later analysis, tens of millions of unique TCR beta chains were counted across the approximately 640 repertoires, and roughly 11 million of these chains were shared by at least two donors. Raw reads were error-corrected and collapsed into unique sequences with a nearest-neighbor algorithm that merged closely related sequences to remove PCR and sequencing errors. CDR3 sequences were aligned to IMGT reference sequences to assign V, D and J gene segments. For a sequence to be retained, a match of at least six nucleotides to both a V gene segment and a J gene segment was required. A rearrangement counted as productive if the CDR3 had no stop codons and remained in frame with V and J, and every other rearrangement counted as non-productive. Following IMGT convention, CDR3 was defined as the stretch from the second conserved V-encoded cysteine to the conserved J-encoded phenylalanine. In an earlier analysis of around 540 of the donors, sequences lacking an unambiguous match to a single V gene segment were excluded. An earlier analysis of 550 to 650 of the donors classified V segments as functional when productive rearrangements were above 56.7% and as segregating when the standard deviation between donors was above 5%. A statistical classification framework was built for diagnosing cytomegalovirus status from the catalog of TCR beta chain sequences. V and J gene assignment, in a later analysis, came from comparing TCR nucleotide sequences with IMGT/GENE-DB human TR gene sequences. A later analysis assigned CDR3 sequences and most-parsimonious VDJ recombination scenarios with the TCRdist pipeline. In a later analysis, every TCR beta chain was defined by the combination of its CDR3 amino acid sequence and its V-gene family, and reads without a unique V-gene family were dropped. As a way to deal with suspected cross-contamination and a sequencing artifact, a later analysis dropped roughly 600 nucleotide sequences that were highly shared and had low generation probability. In a later analysis, a clonal expansion index for each public chain was calculated from normalized within-repertoire ranks of inferred template counts. In a later analysis, generation probabilities were computed using a VDJ recombination model fitted to out-of-frame rearrangements, and the results were checked against IGoR. In a later analysis, hypergeometric tests were used to score TCR-TCR, TCR-HLA and TCR-CMV co-occurrence, with a repertoire-size bias correction applied to TCR pairs. A later analysis estimated false discovery rates by permuting HLA or CMV assignments 20 times. In a later analysis, co-occurring TCRs were grouped with DBSCAN, and TCRdist sequence similarity was added when clustering was performed within HLA-allele-positive subsets. Repertoires with fewer than 30,000 or more than 120,000 public chains, plus five repertoires with anomalous nucleotide sharing, were excluded from co-occurrence clustering. TCRdb took this table from immuneACCESS and kept in-frame rearrangements with V and J called. Such tables lack part of the clones; where checked against another copy, unresolved V genes explain under half of the gap, and the rest is unexplained. That table furnishes V, J and clone size, whereas the DNA furnished D and trimming. Across this sample there are some 150,000 clones, with about 80% seen only once. The ten largest make up 5.5% to 6% of the sample.

With regard to this clone: Its antigen is currently not known. One base away there is no much larger clone; base qualities are not given.

Material: PBMCs. The V and J genes are TRBV5-6 and TRBJ1-1; the D gene is not confidently resolved. The receptor comes from a young man in good health and CMV-seropositive. The base sequence is TGTGCCAGCAGCCATACAAAGAACACTGAAGCTTTCTTT. This sequence encodes CASSHTKNTEAFF.